A selection of T cell receptor beta chains follows, all from one sample in a study of T-cell memory formation after mild COVID-19. TCRdb re-called the 5' RACE reads through MiXCR, storing one row per CDR3 protein. Of 400,000 to 500,000 distinct CDR3 sequences listed, around 19% are singletons. Sequencing used PBMCs or a T cell subset sorted from them (not recorded which). The origin of the receptors is an adult woman who had mild COVID-19 (a few samples of this study predate the infection). Cell type and time point are not known. The CDR3 runs from the conserved cysteine through the conserved F or W. Each record gives: clone size, V gene, D gene, J gene, CDR3 DNA, CDR3 protein. D genes are given only for firm matches. The listing skips clone size in some rows; elsewhere it reads once, few, many or a size class.

clone_size: NA
v_call: TRBV5-1
d_call: TRBD1
j_call: TRBJ2-1
cdr3_nt: TGCGCCAGCAGCTTTACCGGGACAGGGGCTTTGGAGCAGTTCTTC
cdr3_aa: CASSFTGTGALEQFF

clone_size: NA
v_call: TRBV20-1
d_call: NA
j_call: TRBJ1-5
cdr3_nt: TGCAGTGCTAGAGCCCCTGGGGGAGGACAGCCCCAGCATTTT
cdr3_aa: CSARAPGGGQPQHF

clone_size: NA
v_call: TRBV20-1
d_call: TRBD1
j_call: TRBJ1-2
cdr3_nt: TGCAGTGCTAGACCCCGGACAGGGGGCTATGGCTACACCTTC
cdr3_aa: CSARPRTGGYGYTF

clone_size: few
v_call: TRBV9
d_call: TRBD1
j_call: TRBJ1-4
cdr3_nt: TGTGCCAGCAGCGTAACGGGACAGGGGGAGGGAAAACTGTTTTTT
cdr3_aa: CASSVTGQGEGKLFF

clone_size: NA
v_call: TRBV24-1
d_call: NA
j_call: TRBJ2-7
cdr3_nt: TGTGCCACCAGTGATCCGGGAGCAGACGGATCCTACGAGCAGTACTTC
cdr3_aa: CATSDPGADGSYEQYF

clone_size: few
v_call: TRBV12-3/TRBV12-4
d_call: NA
j_call: TRBJ2-7
cdr3_nt: TGTGCCAGCCAGGGGTCCGTCTCCTACGAGCAGTACTTC
cdr3_aa: CASQGSVSYEQYF

clone_size: few
v_call: TRBV12-3/TRBV12-4
d_call: TRBD1
j_call: TRBJ2-1
cdr3_nt: TGTGCCAGCAGTCCGTTGACAGGGGACAATGAGCAGTTCTTC
cdr3_aa: CASSPLTGDNEQFF

clone_size: NA
v_call: TRBV3-1
d_call: TRBD2
j_call: TRBJ2-7
cdr3_nt: TGTGCCAGCTCTTCGAGCGGGGGATACTACGAGCAGTACTTC
cdr3_aa: CASSSSGGYYEQYF

clone_size: NA
v_call: TRBV20-1
d_call: TRBD2
j_call: TRBJ2-1
cdr3_nt: TGCAGTGCTAGACCCAGACTAGCGGAACTCGCCTACAATGAGCAGTTCTTC
cdr3_aa: CSARPRLAELAYNEQFF

clone_size: few
v_call: TRBV29-1
d_call: TRBD1
j_call: TRBJ1-6
cdr3_nt: TGCAGCGTTGGGACAGGGTTGGGAGATTCACCCCTCCACTTT
cdr3_aa: CSVGTGLGDSPLHF

clone_size: few
v_call: TRBV7-9
d_call: TRBD1
j_call: TRBJ2-1
cdr3_nt: TGTGCCAGCAGCTCCGCAGGGGGAGCCTACAATGAGCAGTTCTTC
cdr3_aa: CASSSAGGAYNEQFF

clone_size: few
v_call: TRBV25-1
d_call: TRBD1
j_call: TRBJ2-4
cdr3_nt: TGTGCCAGCAGTGACTCCGGGACAGTGAACATTCAGTACTTC
cdr3_aa: CASSDSGTVNIQYF

clone_size: NA
v_call: TRBV5-1
d_call: NA
j_call: TRBJ1-6
cdr3_nt: TGCGCCAGCAGCCCCCGAACCGATTCACCCCTCCACTTT
cdr3_aa: CASSPRTDSPLHF

clone_size: few
v_call: TRBV4-1
d_call: TRBD2
j_call: TRBJ2-5
cdr3_nt: TGCGCCAGCGGTCCGGGACTAGCGGGAAGGAGGGGGGAGACCCAGTACTTC
cdr3_aa: CASGPGLAGRRGETQYF

clone_size: NA
v_call: TRBV27
d_call: NA
j_call: TRBJ1-1
cdr3_nt: TGTGCCACCGCCAGGGGCCCGAACACTGAAGCTTTCTTT
cdr3_aa: CATARGPNTEAFF

clone_size: NA
v_call: TRBV11-3
d_call: TRBD1
j_call: TRBJ1-5
cdr3_nt: TGTGCCAGCAGCTGGCCGAACAGGGGGCAGGGTCAGCCCCAGCATTTT
cdr3_aa: CASSWPNRGQGQPQHF

clone_size: NA
v_call: TRBV5-1
d_call: TRBD2
j_call: TRBJ2-1
cdr3_nt: TGCGCCAGCAGCTTGGAAGGGACTAGCGGGACTGAGCAGTTCTTC
cdr3_aa: CASSLEGTSGTEQFF

clone_size: NA
v_call: TRBV7-9
d_call: NA
j_call: TRBJ1-5
cdr3_nt: TGTGCCAGCAGCTTAGCCGAGGCAGGCGATCATCAGCCCCAGCATTTT
cdr3_aa: CASSLAEAGDHQPQHF

clone_size: few
v_call: TRBV12-3/TRBV12-4
d_call: NA
j_call: TRBJ2-7
cdr3_nt: TGTGCCAGCAGTTTGTCAGGGAGAACCTACGAGCAGTACTTC
cdr3_aa: CASSLSGRTYEQYF

clone_size: few
v_call: TRBV20-1
d_call: NA
j_call: TRBJ2-5
cdr3_nt: TGCAGTGCTCCCCGACGGGGGGAGACCCAGTACTTC
cdr3_aa: CSAPRRGETQYF

clone_size: NA
v_call: TRBV14
d_call: NA
j_call: TRBJ2-1
cdr3_nt: TGTGCCAGCAGCCAAGAACGGATTAATGAGCAGTTCTTC
cdr3_aa: CASSQERINEQFF

clone_size: NA
v_call: TRBV7-2
d_call: NA
j_call: TRBJ1-5
cdr3_nt: TGTGCCAGCAGCGCAGACCCAGGGATTCAGCCCCAGCATTTT
cdr3_aa: CASSADPGIQPQHF

clone_size: NA
v_call: TRBV4-2
d_call: TRBD2
j_call: TRBJ2-7
cdr3_nt: TGTGCCAGCAGCCAAGATCCGACTAGCGGAACCTACGAGCAGTACTTC
cdr3_aa: CASSQDPTSGTYEQYF

clone_size: few
v_call: TRBV7-9
d_call: TRBD1
j_call: TRBJ1-6
cdr3_nt: TGTGCCAGCAGCCCCCGGACAGGGCTTCATCCACCCCTCCACTTT
cdr3_aa: CASSPRTGLHPPLHF

clone_size: NA
v_call: TRBV5-3
d_call: NA
j_call: TRBJ2-5
cdr3_nt: TGTGCCAGAAGCTTGTTGGAGACCCAGTACTTC
cdr3_aa: CARSLLETQYF

clone_size: NA
v_call: TRBV27
d_call: NA
j_call: TRBJ2-1
cdr3_nt: TGTGCCAGCAGTTTGGAGGGAGGAAGTGAGCAGTTCTTC
cdr3_aa: CASSLEGGSEQFF

clone_size: NA
v_call: TRBV6-2/TRBV6-3
d_call: NA
j_call: TRBJ2-3
cdr3_nt: TGTGCCAGCAGTTACGGGCGGGGGCGCACAGATACGCAGTATTTT
cdr3_aa: CASSYGRGRTDTQYF

clone_size: NA
v_call: TRBV29-1
d_call: NA
j_call: TRBJ2-7
cdr3_nt: TGCAGCGTTGATGGAGCATACGAGCAGTACTTC
cdr3_aa: CSVDGAYEQYF

clone_size: NA
v_call: TRBV7-2
d_call: NA
j_call: TRBJ1-1
cdr3_nt: TGTGCCAGCAGCTTGGCGGGCAATACAGGCGCTGAAGCTTTCTTT
cdr3_aa: CASSLAGNTGAEAFF

clone_size: few
v_call: TRBV2
d_call: TRBD1
j_call: TRBJ2-1
cdr3_nt: TGTGCCAGCAGCCCTACAGGGGGCGAGTACAATGAGCAGTTCTTC
cdr3_aa: CASSPTGGEYNEQFF

clone_size: NA
v_call: TRBV5-1
d_call: NA
j_call: TRBJ1-1
cdr3_nt: TGCGCCAGCAGCTTGGGGACTGCCGAGGGTGAAGCTTTCTTT
cdr3_aa: CASSLGTAEGEAFF

clone_size: few
v_call: TRBV7-9
d_call: TRBD1
j_call: TRBJ1-5
cdr3_nt: TGTGCCAGCGGAAGACAGGGTTATCAGCCCCAGCATTTT
cdr3_aa: CASGRQGYQPQHF

clone_size: NA
v_call: TRBV5-1
d_call: NA
j_call: TRBJ2-2
cdr3_nt: TGCGCCAGCAGCTTGGTAGGAGGGTCGATCACCGGGGAGCTGTTTTTT
cdr3_aa: CASSLVGGSITGELFF